A selection of T cell receptor beta chains follows, all from one sample in a study of blood T cell repertoires in COVID-19. Some clones are missing from TCRdb's copy, which holds only in-frame ones; the method was immunoSEQ multiplex PCR. In the table there are 70,000 to 80,000 clones, 80% of which are singletons. The specimen was peripheral blood. Every receptor here comes from a human donor in a cohort sampled during active COVID-19. The CDR3 runs from the conserved cysteine through the conserved F or W.

J gene: TRBJ2-7; V gene: TRBV20-1; CDR3 protein: CSASGGGEQYF
J gene: TRBJ2-1; V gene: TRBV5-8; CDR3 protein: CASSKLTGSTTYNEQFF
J gene: TRBJ1-3; V gene: TRBV10-1; CDR3 protein: CASRAGVGNTIYF
J gene: TRBJ1-2; V gene: TRBV12-3/TRBV12-4; CDR3 protein: CASNSPGLGYTF
J gene: TRBJ2-7; V gene: TRBV5-1; CDR3 protein: CASSRPGLAGGGTYEQYF
J gene: TRBJ1-4; V gene: TRBV2; CDR3 protein: CASKGYRGGSEKLFF
J gene: TRBJ2-5; V gene: TRBV9; CDR3 protein: CASSVAAGGSLQETQYF
J gene: TRBJ1-2; V gene: TRBV6-5; CDR3 protein: CASRAPGQGNYGYTF
J gene: TRBJ2-7; V gene: TRBV27; CDR3 protein: CASSPWTGGYNEQYF
J gene: TRBJ1-2; V gene: TRBV6-5; CDR3 protein: CASSYSREPAGGYTF
J gene: TRBJ1-1; V gene: TRBV28; CDR3 protein: CASSKNRGLGTEAFF
J gene: TRBJ2-1; V gene: TRBV7-9; CDR3 protein: CASSLNPQADSYNEQFF
J gene: TRBJ2-1; V gene: TRBV7-9; CDR3 protein: CARGLAGGAYNEQFF
J gene: TRBJ2-5; V gene: TRBV5-4; CDR3 protein: CASSTETGAKLQETQYF
J gene: TRBJ1-2; V gene: TRBV6-2/TRBV6-3; CDR3 protein: CASSPQLGQRGNYGYTF
J gene: TRBJ2-2; V gene: TRBV7-2; CDR3 protein: CASSRWGGPNTGELFF
J gene: TRBJ1-2; V gene: TRBV18; CDR3 protein: CASSPDRPPTNYGYTF
J gene: TRBJ1-5; V gene: TRBV6-6; CDR3 protein: CASIGQSPRNQPQHF
J gene: TRBJ1-4; V gene: TRBV5-6; CDR3 protein: CASSLRDTKATNEKLFF
J gene: TRBJ2-1; V gene: TRBV24-1; CDR3 protein: CATSDLSGGPYNEQFF
J gene: TRBJ2-5; V gene: TRBV11-2; CDR3 protein: CASSPRVLQETQYF